These 8 T cell receptor beta chains were sequenced from one sample in a study of CD8 T cells in ankylosing spondylitis. TCRdb recomputed calls from the 5' RACE reads with MiXCR, one row per CDR3 protein. The sample consists of 250,000 or so distinct CDR3 sequences, 20% to 30% of them appearing once. Sequencing was carried out using blood, either unsorted or a sorted T cell fraction (not recorded which). The source is a male donor with ankylosing spondylitis or in good health (not recorded which).

This rearrangement joins TRBV20-1 to TRBJ2-2; D is tentatively TRBD1 or TRBD2 (6 bases each). Trimming shortened V by 3 bases and J by 2 bases, and 16 bases separated the two germline ends. Per the germline V gene, CDR1 is DFQATT and CDR2 is SNEGSKA (reference sequence). This CDR3 is built from 16 residues. CDR3 nucleotides: TGCAGTGCTAGCCCTCCGGGGGCCCCCAACACCGGGGAGCTGTTTTTT. Translation gives CSASPPGAPNTGELFF.

In this sample, this clonotype turned up a few times. The J gene is TRBJ2-5, the V gene TRBV20-1, with 9 positions matching TRBD2. The CDR3 totals 16 residues. Trimming removed 0 bases from V and 6 bases from J; junction bases left unmatched: 11. Looked up from germline, CDR1 is DFQATT and CDR2 is SNEGSKA (reference sequence). The CDR3 protein is CSARDQGRGGRKTQYF. As DNA, the CDR3 is TGCAGTGCTAGAGATCAGGGGCGGGGGGGCCGAAAGACCCAGTACTTC.

This clonotype was counted at least ten times. The chain joins TRBV5-1 to TRBJ2-7, with 11 bases matching TRBD1. This CDR3 spans 17 amino acids. V dropped 0 bases and J dropped 3; count of bases not matched to a gene: 8. In germline, CDR1 is SGHRS, CDR2 YFSETQ. CDR3 DNA: TGCGCCAGCAGCTTGGAAGGACAGGGGGCGCGAGGCTACGAGCAGTACTTC. Residues: CASSLEGQGARGYEQYF.

The table lists this clonotype with many counts. This chain links TRBV29-1 with TRBJ2-3; no clear D. The CDR3 length is 14 residues. Per germline, CDR1 SQVTM and CDR2 ANQGSEA. The V gene lost 4 bases and the J gene lost 4 bases, with 15 bases spanning the gap. Here the CDR3 reads CSVGIVFPSDTQYF. The CDR3 nucleotides read TGCAGCGTTGGAATTGTCTTTCCATCAGATACGCAGTATTTT.

This clonotype was seen only a few times. This sequence joins TRBV6-5 and TRBJ1-2; 7 bases line up with TRBD1. Germline CDR1 MNHEY, CDR2 SVGAGI. The CDR3 consists of 15 residues. V lost 2 bases to trimming and J lost 8 bases; unmatched junction nucleotides: 11. The CDR3 DNA is TGTGCCAGCAGTTACCTCGACAGGGAAGGGAACGGCTACACCTTC. Translated, it gives CASSYLDREGNGYTF.

This clonotype was counted a few times. The chain has TRBV7-8 and TRBJ2-3; 11 bases are a match to TRBD2. CDR3 length: 18 residues. CDR1 and CDR2 (germline): SGHVS, FQNEAQ. V lost 2 bases, J lost 3 bases, and 10 bases stayed unmatched. In DNA form, the CDR3 reads TGTGCCAGCAGCTTAAGGCTAGCGGGGGGTTTAGGTACAGATACGCAGTATTTT. This gives the protein CASSLRLAGGLGTDTQYF. The entire variable domain, with the rest obtained from reference TRBV7-8 and TRBJ2-3, is as follows: GAGVSQSPRYKVAKRGQDVALRCDPISGHVSLFWYQQALGQGPEFLTYFQNEAQLDKSGLPSDRFFAERPEGSVSTLKIQRTQQEDSAVYLCASSLRLAGGLGTDTQYFGPGTRLTVL.

The genes are TRBV28 and TRBJ2-1, with D possibly being TRBD1 (6 bases). The CDR3 spans 15 residues. V was cut by 2 bases and J by 5 bases, with 13 bases left in between. Germline assignment: CDR1 MDHEN and CDR2 SYDVKM. For the CDR3, the DNA is TGTGCCAGCAGTTTAACAGGGAGTTTCCACAATGAGCAGTTCTTC. This translates into CASSLTGSFHNEQFF.

This chain joins TRBV28 and TRBJ2-7, with 7 positions matching TRBD1. The V segment lost 6 bases and the J segment 1 base; nucleotides outside the gene matches: 9. In germline, CDR1 is MDHEN, CDR2 SYDVKM. CDR3 size: 15 residues. CDR3 nucleotides: TGTGCCAGCAGGAGACAGGGCCGGAAGTCCTACGAGCAGTACTTC. This codes for CASRRQGRKSYEQYF.